These 23 T cell receptor beta chains originate from one sample sequenced in a study of identical twins. Each CDR3 protein gets one entry after TCRdb re-called the 5' RACE reads with MiXCR. This table holds roughly 630,000 distinct CDR3 sequences, about 7.6% found once. These data were also reused for a study on yellow fever vaccine responses in identical twins.

The sample consisted of PBMCs. These receptors all stem from a woman under 30 in good health.

The chain recombines TRBV5-1 with TRBJ1-1; tentative D call: TRBD1 (5 bases). Germline V gene data show CDR1 as SGHRS and CDR2 as YFSETQ. CDR3 length equals 14 residues. With 6 bases removed from V and 4 bases from J, the gap between germline ends came to 16 bases. CDR3 sequence (DNA): TGCGCCAGCACCTCTAGCGGGGCGGGCACTGAAGCTTTCTTT. Protein product: CASTSSGAGTEAFF.

This clonotype was observed many times. This chain uses TRBV5-1 with TRBJ1-5; a weak D match, TRBD1 (5 bases). Germline values: CDR1 SGHRS, CDR2 YFSETQ. The CDR3 runs to 16 residues. V was shortened by 0 bases and J by 6 bases, with 16 bases between the two germline ends. For the CDR3, the DNA is TGCGCCAGCAGCTTGGAAGGTGACAGCTCTTCTCAGCCCCAGCATTTT. Protein product: CASSLEGDSSSQPQHF. Looking up the rest from reference TRBV5-1 and TRBJ1-5 gives the full variable domain: KAGVTQTPRYLIKTRGQQVTLSCSPISGHRSVSWYQQTPGQGLQFLFEYFSETQRNKGNFPGRFSGRQFSNSRSEMNVSTLELGDSALYLCASSLEGDSSSQPQHFGDGTRLSIL.

This chain joins TRBV4-1 and TRBJ2-7, with a weak D call TRBD2 (6 bases). The CDR3 runs 14 residues. V lost 1 base and J 8 bases, leaving 15 bases between the germline ends. Germline CDR1 MGHRA, CDR2 YSYEKL. CDR3 sequence (DNA): TGCGCCAGCAGCCAAGCAATAGGTGCGGGGAAGCAGTACGTC. Its translation: CASSQAIGAGKQYV.

This clonotype was seen at least ten times. This chain connects TRBV21-1 to TRBJ2-2; TRBD1 is the table's D call, not checked against the DNA. TRBV21-1 has pseudogene status. The CDR3 contains 16 residues. CDR3 nucleotides: TGTGCCAGCAGCAAAGGATTGGGGCAAGACGGCGGGGAGCTGTTTTTT. The encoded protein is CASSKGLGQDGGELFF.

This clonotype turned up a few times. The rearrangement links TRBV28 to TRBJ1-1; weak D call: TRBD1 (5 bases). CDR1 MDHEN and CDR2 SYDVKM come from the germline V gene. The CDR3 runs to 12 residues. V lost 5 bases and J 9 bases, leaving 13 bases between the germline ends. The CDR3 loop is CASSLGANKAFF. DNA for the CDR3: TGTGCCAGCAGTCTCGGGGCAAATAAAGCTTTCTTT.

This clonotype was detected ten times or more. The rearrangement links TRBV5-6 to TRBJ2-5; tentatively, D is TRBD1 or TRBD2 (5 bases each). The CDR3 has 14 amino acids. Per the germline V gene, CDR1 is SGHDT and CDR2 is YYEEEE. V was pared by 0 bases and J by 2 bases, with 8 bases between. CDR3 residues: CASSLARGQETQYF. The DNA of the CDR3 is TGTGCCAGCAGCTTGGCGAGGGGACAAGAGACCCAGTACTTC.

The chain uses TRBV10-2 and TRBJ2-7; D is perhaps TRBD1 (6 bases). The V gene lost 5 bases and the J gene lost 4 bases, with 12 bases spanning the gap. Germline CDR1 reads WSHSY; CDR2 reads SAAADI. The CDR3 is 13 amino acids. CDR3 coding DNA: TGCGCCAGCAGTCCGGGACATCAATACGAGCAGTACGTC. Protein: CASSPGHQYEQYV.

This sequence joins TRBV6-1 and TRBJ2-2; 12 bases map to TRBD2. This CDR3 is built from 15 residues. The ends lost 6 bases at V and 7 bases at J; junction bases unmatched: 6. Germline CDR1 MNHNS, CDR2 SASEGT. The CDR3 bases are TGTGCCAGCAGCAACCCGGGACTAGCGGGCGGGGAGCTGTTTTTT. Its translation: CASSNPGLAGGELFF.

There are many counts of this clonotype. V gene TRBV29-1 combines with J gene TRBJ1-1; possibly TRBD1 for D (5 bases). CDR1 and CDR2 (germline): SQVTM, ANQGSEA. The CDR3 runs to 14 residues. Trimming took 2 bases from V and 0 from J, leaving 10 bases between them. CDR3 protein: CSVETTVMNTEAFF. In nucleotides, the CDR3 is TGCAGCGTTGAAACGACAGTAATGAACACTGAAGCTTTCTTT.

In its sample, this clonotype was seen a few times. The chain links TRBV20-1 to TRBJ2-1; the match to TRBD2 covers 8 bases. With 2 bases clipped from V and 4 bases from J, the junction kept 10 bases outside the gene matches. Looked up from germline, CDR1 is DFQATT and CDR2 is SNEGSKA (reference sequence). The CDR3 is made up of 16 amino acids. The CDR3: CSARLRREGLYNEQFF. As DNA, the CDR3 is TGCAGTGCTAGACTTCGCCGGGAGGGCCTGTACAATGAGCAGTTCTTC.

This chain connects TRBV3-1 to TRBJ2-2, with D hard to call. The germline V and J ends were trimmed by 4 bases and 8 bases, with 11 bases remaining between them. CDR3 length: 13 amino acids. The V gene's germline CDR1 is LGHDT and CDR2 YNNKEL (reference sequence). This CDR3 is CASSPSRLGELFF. CDR3 nucleotides: TGTGCCAGCAGCCCGAGCCGTCTAGGGGAGCTGTTTTTT. The full variable domain, with the rest looked up from reference TRBV3-1 and TRBJ2-2, is DTAVSQTPKYLVTQMGNDKSIKCEQNLGHDTMYWYKQDSKKFLKIMFSYNNKELIINETVPNRFSPKSPDKAHLNLHINSLELGDSAVYFCASSPSRLGELFFGEGSRLTVL.

This sequence joins TRBV5-6 and TRBJ2-7; D gene ambiguous. Between the trimmed V and J ends, which lost 0 bases and 6 bases, there was a span of 10 bases. The CDR3 covers 13 residues. Germline V lookup: CDR1 SGHDT, CDR2 YYEEEE. The CDR3 protein is CASSLGSPGEQYF. The CDR3 region has the DNA TGTGCCAGCAGCTTGGGCAGTCCGGGCGAGCAGTACTTC.

This clonotype was detected many times. The V gene is TRBV4-1, the J gene TRBJ1-5; unclear D gene. V was trimmed by 1 base and J by 7 bases, leaving 8 bases between them. The CDR3 has 13 residues. From germline, CDR1 is MGHRA and CDR2 YSYEKL. The CDR3 here is CASSQGLEQPQHF. CDR3 bases: TGCGCCAGCAGCCAAGGTTTGGAACAGCCCCAGCATTTT.

This chain uses TRBV12-3 or TRBV12-4 with TRBJ2-1, with 7 nucleotides matching TRBD2. After removal of 1 base from V and 2 bases from J, the junction contained 5 bases not matched to a gene. The CDR3 runs to 16 residues. The CDR3 DNA is TGTGCCAGCAGTTTAGAGGCTAGCGGCCCCTACAATGAGCAGTTCTTC. As protein: CASSLEASGPYNEQFF.

This chain joins TRBV6-1 and TRBJ1-2; 9 bases match TRBD1. This CDR3 contains 14 residues. With 7 bases clipped from V and 4 bases from J, the junction kept 7 bases outside the gene matches. In germline, CDR1 is MNHNS, CDR2 SASEGT. CDR3 in amino acids: CASTPGTGRYGYTF. In DNA, the CDR3 is TGTGCCAGCACCCCAGGGACAGGGCGCTATGGCTACACCTTC.

Ten or more counts support this clonotype. The chain has TRBV10-3 and TRBJ1-4, with D hard to call. Trimming left V 0 bases short and J 3 bases short, with 11 bases between. The CDR3 consists of 16 residues. Germline V gene lookup returns CDR1 ENHRY and CDR2 SYGVKD. The DNA of the CDR3 is TGTGCCATCAGTGAGTCTCAGAGGTTGGCTAATGAAAAACTGTTTTTT. Its translation: CAISESQRLANEKLFF.

This clonotype has more than one count but fewer than ten. The chain links TRBV20-1 to TRBJ2-7; weak D call: TRBD2 (6 bases). Germline V lookup: CDR1 DFQATT, CDR2 SNEGSKA (reference sequence). This CDR3 region has 11 residues. The CDR3 sequence: CSARGIAGINV. The CDR3 bases are TGCAGTGCTAGAGGTATTGCGGGGATTAACGTC.

This sequence joins TRBV20-1 and TRBJ2-7; D possibly corresponds to TRBD1 (5 bases). The CDR3 is 13 residues long. CDR1 is DFQATT, CDR2 SNEGSKA, per germline (reference sequence). Trimming cost V 3 bases and J 4 bases, with 13 bases left between them. In DNA, the CDR3 is TGCAGTGCTAGGGCCAGGGAAGGGTACGAGCAGTACGTC. Translation gives CSARAREGYEQYV.

The rearrangement joins TRBV5-5 to TRBJ2-7; TRBD2 aligns across 11 bases. The germline V gene encodes CDR1 SGHKS and CDR2 YYEKEE (reference sequence). CDR3 length equals 15 residues. Trimming at V came to 1 base and at J to 6 bases, leaving 6 bases not matched to a gene. The CDR3 DNA follows: TGTGCCAGCAGCTTGACTAGCGGGAGTCGGGCCGAGCAGTACTTC. Translating it yields CASSLTSGSRAEQYF. The full variable domain, completed using reference TRBV5-5 and TRBJ2-7, is DAGVTQSPTHLIKTRGQQVTLRCSPISGHKSVSWYQQVLGQGPQFIFQYYEKEERGRGNFPDRFSARQFPNYSSELNVNALLLGDSALYLCASSLTSGSRAEQYFGPGTRLTVT.

At least ten counts were recorded for this clonotype. The genes are TRBV7-2 and TRBJ2-1, with D possibly being TRBD2 (5 bases). Germline V gene lookup returns CDR1 SGHTA and CDR2 FQGNSA. Trimming removed 1 base at V and 4 bases at J, with 11 bases between. This CDR3 contains 15 residues. The CDR3 DNA reads TGTGCCAGCAGCTTAGGTGGGAGTGGGTACAATGAGCAGTTCTTC. Its protein product is CASSLGGSGYNEQFF.

This clonotype was found a few times. CDR3: CASSHTSGTYNEQFF. CDR3 nucleotides: TGTGCCAGCAGCCATACTAGCGGTACCTACAATGAGCAGTTCTTC. The gene calls are TRBV3-1 and TRBJ2-1; the match to TRBD2 covers 8 bases. Unmatched junction bases numbered 3, after V lost 3 bases and J lost 2 bases. The V gene's germline CDR1 is LGHDT and CDR2 YNNKEL (reference sequence). This CDR3 contains 15 residues.

The CDR3: CSAKDAGKATDTQYF. Here the CDR3 DNA reads TGCAGTGCTAAGGACGCAGGGAAAGCCACAGATACGCAGTATTTT. V gene TRBV20-1 combines with J gene TRBJ2-3; D possibly corresponds to TRBD1 (5 bases). This CDR3 contains 15 residues. V dropped 4 bases and J dropped 2 bases, with 16 bases sitting between them. Per germline, CDR1 DFQATT and CDR2 SNEGSKA (reference sequence).

This clonotype was seen repeatedly, ten times or more. The chain has TRBV7-6 and TRBJ2-1, with a possible D match to TRBD1 (6 bases). Between the trimmed V and J ends, which lost 6 bases and 1 base, there was a span of 10 bases. The CDR3 runs 14 residues. CDR1 SGHVS and CDR2 FNYEAQ come from the germline V gene. DNA of the CDR3: TGTGCCAGCAGTAACGGACAGTCCTACAATGAGCAGTTCTTC. It translates to CASSNGQSYNEQFF.